This T cell receptor beta chain comes out of a study of immune evolution from preneoplasia to lung adenocarcinoma (dated by TCRdb to the early 2020s). As for the study more broadly: No AAH lesions showed HLA loss of heterozygosity, compared with 5.5% to 8% of AIS, more than 13% of MIA and under 35% of ADC lesions. In total, the cohort included approximately 53 patients with pulmonary nodules, all of whom underwent surgical resection. According to the study, over a hundred samples went through TCR sequencing. Resected precursor lesions (AAH, AIS, MIA) and invasive adenocarcinomas were compared with paired morphologically normal lung tissue. TCR sequencing data were obtained from under 55 patients. The immune data were combined with whole exome sequencing and methylation data from the same cohort of nodules. Immune contexture across lung adenocarcinoma precursors and invasive adenocarcinoma was profiled using immune gene expression, TCR sequencing and multiplex immunofluorescence. The sample size was set by how many specimens were available, not by a prior power calculation. Class I HLA alleles were inferred from exome data with POLYSOLVER, and allele-specific HLA loss was detected with LOHHLA. What the authors observed across the whole study: The findings rested on association rather than direct causation, and larger cohorts with long-term follow-up and longitudinal biopsies were considered necessary. Normal lung had the highest top T cell clone frequencies, and these frequencies appeared to fall progressively from AAH through AIS, MIA and invasive adenocarcinoma. The highest T cell clonality was observed in KRAS-mutant nodules compared with EGFR-mutant or double wild-type lesions. The highest clonality was observed in normal lung, whereas higher T cell density and diversity but lower clonality appeared to be present in later-stage lesions. Because all patients came from Japan and China, whether the findings apply to Western populations was uncertain.

The CDR3 has 12 amino acids, counting the end cysteine and phenylalanine. The sequence is cut down to CDR3 DNA, 36 bases in frame from base 1. CDR1 and CDR2, looked up from the germline V gene, are MRHNA and SNTAGT. The junction carries 13 bases between V and J, which are trimmed by 7 bases and 7 bases respectively. With regard to this clone: Its antigen is unknown. Base-call qualities are not available, and no considerably larger clone is one nucleotide away.

Between the mid-2010s and the late 2010s, the patients underwent resection in either Japan or China. The histologic diagnosis of each case was independently confirmed on H&E slides by two lung cancer pathologists. To enrich premalignant or tumor cells for nucleic acid extraction, macro-dissection was performed after pathologic assessment. The AllPrep DNA/RNA FFPE Kit was used to isolate DNA from FFPE tissue. Using the immunoSEQ hsTCRbeta Kit, TCR beta CDR3 regions were sequenced from DNA. The published analysis was carried out like this. The ImmunoSEQ Analyzer was used to analyse the TCR sequencing data. T cell clonality was defined as 1 minus Pielou's evenness computed on productive rearrangements. The inverse Simpson index, applied to productive templates, was used to measure T cell diversity. T cell density was defined as TCR beta template counts normalized to usable DNA, with usable DNA estimated by amplification and sequencing of housekeeping genes. TCR metrics were compared across histologic stages using two-sided Kruskal-Wallis tests. TCRdb mirrors the immuneACCESS table, restricted to in-frame sequences. Some clones are absent from its copies; in checked studies, under half trace to an unresolved V gene, and the reason for the others is unknown. That table is the source of V, J and clone size, and D and trimming were worked out from the DNA. Present in this sample are tens of thousands of clones, less than 85% of which were seen just once. The ten largest clones capture around 4.7% of the sample.

The chain is made from TRBV6-4 and TRBJ1-2, with a weak D call of TRBD1 (5 bases match). This receptor was taken from a person in their sixties with lung adenocarcinoma. Sequenced: FFPE invasive lung adenocarcinoma tissue. Read against the paper, the sample's cell subset or site label means: frankly invasive lung adenocarcinoma (ADC). CDR3 protein: CASKGTAGGYTF. The bases read TGTGCCAGCAAAGGGACGGCCGGTGGCTACACCTTC.